The 21 T cell receptor beta chains below all came from one sample that was sequenced in a study of CD8+CD57+ T cells in acquired aplastic anemia. Researchers used genomic DNA as the template to profile TCR beta VDJ and CDR3. Each CDR3 protein is one row after TCRdb ran MiXCR on the reads. The table includes under 200,000 distinct CDR3 sequences, roughly 48% detected once. The sequenced patients had an expansion of CD8+CD57+ cells seen by flow cytometry. Sequenced input: sorted CD4+, CD8+, or CD8+CD57+ T cells (not recorded which) from PBMCs. The receptors derive from a human donor with aplastic anemia.

This clonotype was observed a few times. The chain is built from TRBV2 and TRBJ1-5, with a possible D match to TRBD1 (6 bases). This CDR3 has 13 residues. Germline CDR1 reads SNHLY; CDR2 reads FYNNEI. Between the trimmed V and J ends, which lost 6 bases and 4 bases, there was a span of 10 bases. This chain's CDR3 is CASRRDTNQPQHF. The DNA of the CDR3 is TGTGCCAGCAGAAGGGACACGAATCAGCCCCAGCATTTT.

This clonotype showed up just a few times. One end of the junction varies from germline; a read error may be responsible. The V gene is TRBV2, the J gene TRBJ1-2, with no clear D. From germline, CDR1 is SNHLY and CDR2 FYNNEI. The CDR3 is 11 residues long. This CDR3 is CASSERGRVAF. Here the CDR3 DNA reads TGTGCCAGCAGTGAAAGAGGTAGAGTCGCCTTC.

A few counts support this clonotype. The rearrangement links TRBV28 to TRBJ2-4, with 7 bases that match TRBD1. Germline-derived CDR1 and CDR2 are MDHEN and SYDVKM. This CDR3 region has 17 residues. The V gene end was trimmed by 4 bases and the J gene end by 2 bases; junction bases not matched to a gene: 11. The CDR3 loop is CASSSRQGEWTKNIQYF. The CDR3 nucleotides read TGTGCCAGCAGTTCCAGACAGGGCGAGTGGACCAAAAACATTCAGTACTTC. Full variable domain (outside the CDR3, taken from reference TRBV28 and TRBJ2-4): DVKVTQSSRYLVKRTGEKVFLECVQDMDHENMFWYRQDPGLGLRLIYFSYDVKMKEKGDIPEGYSVSREKKERFSLILESASTNQTSMYLCASSSRQGEWTKNIQYFGAGTRLSVL.

This clonotype showed up many times. This chain connects TRBV7-9 to TRBJ2-7; TRBD1 matches at 7 bases. CDR1 is SEHNR and CDR2 is FQNEAQ in the germline V gene (reference sequence). V trimming: 2 bases; J trimming: 2 bases; junction bases outside the gene matches: 6. The CDR3 is made up of 15 amino acids. The CDR3 nucleotides are TGTGCCAGCAGCTTAACAGGGGTTCCCCCCTACGAGCAGTACTTC. It specifies CASSLTGVPPYEQYF. Full variable domain (remainder filled in from reference TRBV7-9 and TRBJ2-7): DTGVSQNPRHKITKRGQNVTFRCDPISEHNRLYWYRQTLGQGPEFLTYFQNEAQLEKSRLLSDRFSAERPKGSFSTLEIQRTEQGDSAMYLCASSLTGVPPYEQYFGPGTRLTVT.

This rearrangement joins TRBV7-3 to TRBJ2-3, with 10 bases identical to TRBD2. CDR1 is SGHTA, CDR2 FQGTGA, per germline. CDR3 length: 16 residues. V was clipped by 4 bases and J by 8 bases; unmatched bases: 12. CDR3 amino acids: CASSSTGSGRAGTQYF. DNA for the CDR3: TGTGCCAGCAGCTCCACGGGGAGCGGGAGGGCAGGTACGCAGTATTTT.

This clonotype was picked up many times. The chain recombines TRBV5-5 with TRBJ2-2, with D tentatively TRBD1 (6 bases). The CDR3 length is 18 residues. Trimming left V 2 bases short and J 9 bases short, with 26 bases between. CDR1 and CDR2 from the germline V gene are SGHKS and YYEKEE (reference sequence). The CDR3 DNA reads TGTGCCAGCAGCTTCCGGGACACATACTCCATACTCCAGCGGGAGCTGTTTTTT. Protein product: CASSFRDTYSILQRELFF.

This clonotype was counted a few times. This chain joins TRBV25-1 and TRBJ1-1; D is unresolved. CDR1 and CDR2 from the germline V gene are MGHDK and SYGVNS. The CDR3 spans 13 residues. Trimming took off 6 bases at V and 4 bases at J, with 12 bases between the two ends. CDR3 nucleotide sequence: TGTGCCAGCAGGAGGACCTCGGGCACTGAAGCTTTCTTT. This encodes CASRRTSGTEAFF.

The CDR3 nucleotides read TGCAGTGCTAGAGATTGGGGGAACACTGAAGCTTTCTTT. Protein sequence: CSARDWGNTEAFF. The rearrangement links TRBV20-1 to TRBJ1-1; D is undetermined. The CDR3 has 13 amino acids. The V and J ends lost 0 bases and 1 base respectively, with 6 bases between them. Germline V gene data show CDR1 as DFQATT and CDR2 as SNEGSKA (reference sequence).

The chain uses TRBV9 and TRBJ1-6; D gene ambiguous. Deletions cut 3 bases from V and 11 bases from J, with 9 bases between. This CDR3 contains 12 residues. Germline assignment: CDR1 SGDLS and CDR2 YYNGEE. CDR3: CASSDPGAPLHF. The CDR3 DNA is TGTGCCAGCAGCGACCCCGGGGCACCCCTCCACTTT.

This clonotype showed up just once. The rearrangement joins TRBV10-3 to TRBJ2-7; TRBD1 matches at 9 bases. This CDR3 contains 14 residues. The germline V gene has CDR1 ENHRY and CDR2 SYGVKD. The V segment lost 2 bases and the J segment 5 bases; nucleotides outside the gene matches: 4. CDR3 nucleotide sequence: TGTGCCATCAGTGAGAACCGGGACAGGGACGAGCAGTACTTC. It yields the protein CAISENRDRDEQYF.

The count of this clonotype is one. The chain recombines TRBV12-3 or TRBV12-4 with TRBJ1-1; the D is unclear. V lost 2 bases and J 1 base, leaving 11 bases between the germline ends. The CDR3 contains 15 residues. CDR3 bases: TGTGCCAGCAGTTTATCACAGTTCAGGAACACTGAAGCTTTCTTT. This encodes CASSLSQFRNTEAFF.

The chain recombines TRBV7-9 with TRBJ2-3; D not certain. This CDR3 is 12 amino acids long. Germline CDR1 is SEHNR and CDR2 is FQNEAQ (reference sequence). With 5 bases removed from V and 9 bases from J, the gap between germline ends came to 12 bases. The CDR3 is CASSRKTETQYF. In DNA form, the CDR3 reads TGTGCCAGCAGCCGAAAAACCGAAACGCAGTATTTT.

This clonotype has a handful of counts. CDR3 bases: TGTGCCACGGCGGGTGGTTCGAAAGGGGCCTACGAGCAGTACTTC. Translation gives CATAGGSKGAYEQYF. The V and J genes are TRBV15 and TRBJ2-7; D may match TRBD1 or TRBD2 (5 bases each). CDR1 and CDR2 from the germline V gene are LNHNV and YYDKDF (reference sequence). The V end was cut by 9 bases, the J end by 2 bases, with 20 bases between. The CDR3 length is 15 residues.

This clonotype turned up a few times. The chain joins TRBV11-1 to TRBJ2-7; possibly TRBD2 for D (6 bases). The V end was cut by 5 bases, the J end by 1 base, with 24 bases between. This CDR3 is 18 amino acids long. Per germline, CDR1 SGHAT and CDR2 FQDESV (reference sequence). The CDR3 loop is CASSVGIFGGARSYEQYF. The CDR3 coding sequence is TGTGCCAGCAGCGTGGGAATTTTTGGCGGGGCCCGTTCCTACGAGCAGTACTTC. Drawing the rest from reference TRBV11-1 and TRBJ2-7, the complete variable domain is EAEVAQSPRYKITEKSQAVAFWCDPISGHATLYWYRQILGQGPELLVQFQDESVVDDSQLPKDRFSAERLKGVDSTLKIQPAELGDSAMYLCASSVGIFGGARSYEQYFGPGTRLTVT.

This clonotype occurred a few times. The chain links TRBV4-1 to TRBJ2-2; D is undetermined. Germline V lookup: CDR1 MGHRA, CDR2 YSYEKL. Deletions cut 0 bases from V and 4 bases from J, with 9 bases between. CDR3 length equals 15 residues. CDR3 nucleotide sequence: TGCGCCAGCAGCCAAGAACCTTTGGGCACCGGGGAGCTGTTTTTT. Translated, it gives CASSQEPLGTGELFF.

V is TRBV29-1 and J is TRBJ2-3; 10 positions match TRBD2. J gave up 2 bases and V 0 bases, and 8 bases lay outside the gene matches. The CDR3 is 17 amino acids. CDR1 SQVTM and CDR2 ANQGSEA come from the germline V gene. In nucleotides, the CDR3 is TGCAGCGTTGAAGATTGGGCTAGCGGGAGAGACACAGATACGCAGTATTTT. Encoded protein: CSVEDWASGRDTDTQYF.

This clonotype occurred once. V gene TRBV4-1 combines with J gene TRBJ2-3, with D possibly matching TRBD2 (5 bases). The CDR3 is made up of 13 amino acids. V gave up 4 bases and J gave up 5 bases, with 10 bases separating them. Germline V gene data show CDR1 as MGHRA and CDR2 as YSYEKL. CDR3 nucleotide sequence: TGCGCCAGCAGCCTGGGCCGGGGAGATACGCAGTATTTT. Amino acid sequence: CASSLGRGDTQYF.

As to this clonotype: This may arise from a read error, as a much more abundant clone is one base away. The V and J genes are TRBV6-5 and TRBJ2-1; no firm D call. The CDR3 contains 12 residues. Germline assignment: CDR1 MNHEY and CDR2 SVGAGI. The CDR3: CASSYSGNERFF. The CDR3 nucleotides are TGTGCCAGCAGTTACTCGGGGAATGAGCGGTTCTTC.

As for this clonotype: A read error may be the cause here, since a much bigger clone is one base away. The CDR3 does not close with the conserved phenylalanine or tryptophan, likely indicating a read error. The V call is TRBV3-1, the J call TRBJ2-7; 10 bases map to TRBD2. This CDR3 is built from 17 residues. The ends lost 0 bases at V and 5 bases at J; junction bases unmatched: 10. Germline V gene sequence: CDR1 LGHDT, CDR2 YNNKEL (reference sequence). The CDR3, as DNA: TGTGCCAGCAGCCAAGAGTCGGATAGCGGGAGGCCCGACGAGCAGTACCTC. Translated: CASSQESDSGRPDEQYL.

The chain recombines TRBV7-3 with TRBJ2-1; TRBD2 matches 7 bases. The V gene end was trimmed by 2 bases and the J gene end by 9 bases; junction bases not matched to a gene: 4. The CDR3 sequence is 13 residues long. Germline-derived CDR1 and CDR2 are SGHTA and FQGTGA. The CDR3 coding sequence is TGTGCCAGCAGCTTAGGGAGGGCCGGTGAGCAGTTCTTC. Translation gives CASSLGRAGEQFF.

V gene TRBV10-1 combines with J gene TRBJ2-7; 7 bases match TRBD1. V was pared by 8 bases and J by 6 bases, with 10 bases of the junction left unmatched. This CDR3 contains 13 residues. Looked up from germline, CDR1 is WNHNN and CDR2 is SYGVQD (reference sequence). CDR3 in amino acids: CASLGRGTCEQYF. In DNA, the CDR3 is TGCGCCAGCTTAGGCAGGGGGACCTGCGAGCAGTACTTC.